This TCR beta chain was identified during a study of vaccination effects on CD4 cells after COVID-19. As for the study in general: After the second dose, samples were taken at median day 72. Study observations and caveats: Cross-reactivity with common cold coronaviruses was shown by only 1 of 255 vaccine-induced clones in healthy vaccinees.

About this clone: As yet, its antigen is unknown.

The repertoire was sequenced with immunoSEQ multiplex PCR; TCRdb's copy has only in-frame clones and lacks some. The sample comprises 25,000 to 30,000 clones, roughly 71% of which are singletons, and roughly 10% rests with the top ten. V dropped 5 bases and J dropped 6; count of bases not matched to a gene: 16. Germline lookup yields CDR1 SEHNR and CDR2 FQNEAQ (reference sequence). The CDR3 covers 17 residues. Viral peptide pool expansion of antigen-specific CD4+ T cells preceded sequencing in the ViraFEST assay. Culture lasted roughly eleven days before CD4+ T cell isolation. BNT162b2 vaccine or mRNA-1273 vaccine was given to participants in two doses. Nucleocapsid antibodies were negative in the vaccine recipients, who had never had SARS-CoV-2 infection. Half the medium was swapped for IL-2 medium on days 3 and 7.

The sequencing here drew on CD4+ T cells from PBMCs cultured with HCoV-NL63 spike peptides, taken after COVID-19 vaccination. The sequence derives from a human donor who received a COVID-19 vaccine. V is TRBV7-9 and J is TRBJ2-1; 7 bases are shared with TRBD2. The CDR3 bases are TGTGCCAGCAGCCCAGCCGGCTCCGTGGCTAGCGGCAATGAGCAGTTCTTC. Translated: CASSPAGSVASGNEQFF.